The clone carrying this T cell receptor beta chain was observed a single time. Assay: immunoSEQ multiplex PCR; the TCRdb copy retains only in-frame clones and omits some. Of approximately 60,000 clones in the sample, about 82% are singletons; the top ten hold 4.5% to 6%. This entry comes from a study of control samples from healthy donors and cancer patients. The CDR3 is 14 amino acids. J gave up 2 bases and V 6 bases, and 7 bases lay outside the gene matches. From germline, CDR1 is MNHEY and CDR2 SVGEGT. Sequencing input: blood. The gene calls are TRBV6-2 or TRBV6-3 and TRBJ2-7; 7 bases line up with TRBD1. This TCR came from a man aged 35-49 years in good health. The CDR3 DNA reads as TGTGCCAGCAGCGGACAGGTAGGGACCTACGAGCAGTACTTC. Translating it yields CASSGQVGTYEQYF.